This is a list of T cell receptor beta chains from one sample in a study of blood T cell repertoires in COVID-19. Repertoires were generated with immunoSEQ multiplex PCR, while TCRdb's copy carries only in-frame clones and drops some. The sample contains roughly 160,000 clones, approximately 81% of which appear only once. Sequencing was carried out using PBMCs or T cells enriched from blood (not recorded which). The origin of the receptors is a woman between 40 and 55 years old with acute COVID-19. Both conserved end residues are part of each CDR3. The D gene is left open where the match is weak. Clone size is given for some rows only: seen once, a few or many times, or a class if the clone is expanded.

clone_size j_call v_call d_call cdr3_aa cdr3_nt
NA TRBJ1-5 TRBV18 NA CASSPFGGPWGNQPQHF TGTGCCAGCTCACCATTCGGGGGGCCCTGGGGGAATCAGCCCCAGCATTTT
NA TRBJ1-6 TRBV3-1/TRBV3-2 NA CASSHPRGQDSPLHF TGTGCCAGCAGCCACCCCAGGGGCCAGGATTCACCCCTCCACTTT
NA TRBJ1-1 TRBV7-9 TRBD1 CASSPGQGLNTEAFF TGTGCCAGCAGCCCAGGACAGGGGCTGAACACTGAAGCTTTCTTT
NA TRBJ2-3 TRBV3-1/TRBV3-2 TRBD2 CASSQTFGLAGDTQYF TGTGCCAGCAGCCAAACGTTTGGACTAGCGGGAGATACGCAGTATTTT
NA TRBJ2-7 TRBV5-1 NA CASSQAVAYEQYF TGCGCCAGCAGCCAGGCAGTAGCCTACGAGCAGTACTTC
few TRBJ1-5 TRBV12-5 TRBD1 CASGLVLTGEGNQPQHF TGTGCTAGTGGTTTGGTTCTTACAGGGGAGGGCAATCAGCCCCAGCATTTT
NA TRBJ2-7 TRBV4-1 NA CASSQGWQGLYEQYF TGCGCCAGCAGCCAAGGTTGGCAGGGTCTCTACGAGCAGTACTTC
NA TRBJ1-5 TRBV9 NA CASSPDTWQPQHF TGTGCCAGCAGCCCGGACACTTGGCAGCCCCAGCATTTT
NA TRBJ1-3 TRBV15 TRBD1 CATSRGDRDRGNTIYF TGTGCCACCAGCAGGGGGGACAGGGATCGTGGAAACACCATATATTTT
NA TRBJ2-3 TRBV3-1/TRBV3-2 TRBD2 CASSMREKSDTQYF TGTGCCAGCAGCATGCGGGAGAAGTCAGATACGCAGTATTTT
few TRBJ2-1 TRBV18 TRBD2 CASSRRLAGYNEQFF TGTGCCAGCTCAAGACGACTAGCGGGCTACAATGAGCAGTTCTTC
NA TRBJ2-7 TRBV9 NA CASSVSPGSYEQYF TGTGCCAGCAGCGTATCCCCAGGGTCCTACGAGCAGTACTTC
NA TRBJ2-3 TRBV5-1 TRBD1 CASSRDRVGTDTQYF TGCGCCAGCAGTAGGGACAGGGTGGGCACAGATACGCAGTATTTT
NA TRBJ1-1 TRBV10-3 NA CATSGDPMNTEAFF TGTGCCACCTCAGGGGATCCTATGAACACTGAAGCTTTCTTT
NA TRBJ1-3 TRBV4-1 TRBD1 CASSQAPDRVLGNTIYF TGCGCCAGCAGCCAAGCCCCGGACAGGGTGTTAGGAAACACCATATATTTT
NA TRBJ2-1 TRBV4-2 NA CASSQGRDNEQFF TGTGCCAGCAGCCAAGGACGGGACAATGAGCAGTTCTTC
NA TRBJ1-4 TRBV4-1 TRBD1 CASSQVDRGNEKLFF TGCGCCAGCAGCCAAGTGGACAGGGGTAATGAAAAACTGTTTTTT
NA TRBJ2-5 TRBV11-2 TRBD2 CASSLGSGRAVKTQYF TGTGCCAGCAGCTTAGGTAGCGGGAGGGCCGTGAAGACCCAGTACTTC
once TRBJ1-5 TRBV19 NA CASSRVGEPQHF TGTGCCAGTAGTAGAGTAGGGGAGCCCCAGCATTTT
NA TRBJ1-5 TRBV12-5 TRBD1 CASGFGTGKQPQHF TGTGCTAGTGGTTTTGGGACAGGGAAGCAGCCCCAGCATTTT
NA TRBJ2-1 TRBV7-2 TRBD1 CASSSHRQGVRFF TGTGCCAGCAGCTCGCACCGACAGGGCGTGCGGTTCTTC
NA TRBJ1-1 TRBV29-1 NA CSVTIISTEAFF TGCAGCGTGACAATCATCTCCACTGAAGCTTTCTTT
NA TRBJ2-1 TRBV6-5 NA CASVPPGRNEQFF TGTGCCAGCGTTCCGCCAGGGAGGAATGAGCAGTTCTTC
NA TRBJ1-2 TRBV14 TRBD1 CASSQDPGQEGYNYGYTF TGTGCCAGCAGCCAAGATCCGGGACAGGAGGGGTACAACTATGGCTACACCTTC